Below, 8 T cell receptor beta chains from the same sample are listed, as sequenced in a study of blood T cells in healthy people across ages. The authors ran a second PCR of about 6 to 12 cycles using a sample-barcoded 5' primer and a J-beta primer mix. TCRdb recomputed calls from the 5' RACE reads with MiXCR, one row per CDR3 protein. The sample shows 350,000 to 450,000 distinct CDR3 sequences, about half of them seen only once. Source material: blood. Receptor source: a man in his sixties in good health.

The CDR3 DNA reads as TGTGCCAGCAGCCAAGACCAGCCTCTCGGGGTAAATGAGCAGTTCTTC. This translates into CASSQDQPLGVNEQFF. J is TRBJ2-1 and V is TRBV3-1; D perhaps matches TRBD2 (5 bases). The CDR3 is 16 residues long. Trimming removed 0 bases at V and 7 bases at J, with 16 bases between. Germline CDR1 and CDR2: LGHDT and YNNKEL (reference sequence).

V usage is TRBV5-6 and J usage is TRBJ1-2; D is undetermined. The CDR3 consists of 14 residues. CDR1 is SGHDT, CDR2 YYEEEE, per germline. Trimming pared 0 bases from V and 8 bases from J, leaving 14 bases between. DNA of the CDR3: TGTGCCAGCAGCTTGGACAGAAGATTAGAAGGCTACACCTTC. It encodes CASSLDRRLEGYTF.

This clonotype was seen at least ten times. The CDR3 region has the DNA TGCAGTGCTAGAGGACTGGAGCGGGGGGGGAATGAGCAGTTCTTC. Translation: CSARGLERGGNEQFF. The chain has TRBV20-1 and TRBJ2-1; 10 positions agree with TRBD2. Trimming took 1 base from V and 7 from J; bases not matched to a gene: 7. Germline CDR1 reads DFQATT; CDR2 reads SNEGSKA (reference sequence). The CDR3 is 15 amino acids.

The J gene is TRBJ2-6, the V gene TRBV9; D unresolved. CDR1 SGDLS and CDR2 YYNGEE come from the germline V gene. V was clipped by 4 bases and J by 0 bases, with 8 bases between them. This CDR3 region has 15 residues. In DNA, the CDR3 is TGTGCCAGCAGCATCCCGGGCTCTGGGGCCAACGTCCTGACTTTC. It translates to CASSIPGSGANVLTF.

The chain carries TRBV7-9 and TRBJ2-5; the D is unclear. The CDR3 contains 16 residues. Per the germline V gene, CDR1 is SEHNR and CDR2 is FQNEAQ (reference sequence). Trimming removed 2 bases from V and 5 bases from J, with 18 bases in between. The CDR3 loop reads CASSLTSRTLGETQYF. CDR3 nucleotides: TGTGCCAGCAGCTTAACCAGCAGGACCCTGGGGGAGACCCAGTACTTC.

V gene TRBV12-3 or TRBV12-4 combines with J gene TRBJ2-3, with 9 bases identical to TRBD2. After removal of 7 bases from V and 2 bases from J, the junction contained 10 bases not matched to a gene. The CDR3 is 16 residues long. The CDR3 region has the DNA TGTGCCAGCACAAGGGTTGGCGGGGGGGTCACAGATACGCAGTATTTT. Amino acids: CASTRVGGGVTDTQYF.

This sequence joins TRBV7-2 and TRBJ2-1; weak D call: TRBD1 (5 bases). Trimming took off 1 base at V and 1 base at J, with 11 bases between the two ends. The CDR3 runs to 16 residues. Germline loops: CDR1 SGHTA, CDR2 FQGNSA. The CDR3 protein is CASSLVQGSSYNEQFF. DNA for the CDR3: TGTGCCAGCAGCTTAGTTCAGGGTAGTTCCTACAATGAGCAGTTCTTC.

This clonotype has more than one count but fewer than ten. The gene calls are TRBV28 and TRBJ2-7, with 8 bases identical to TRBD1. The V and J ends lost 1 base and 3 bases, in that order; junction bases with no gene match: 8. Germline V gene lookup returns CDR1 MDHEN and CDR2 SYDVKM. This CDR3 has 16 residues. Here the CDR3 DNA reads TGTGCCAGCAGTTTATCGGGACAGGCCGTCCTCTACGAGCAGTACTTC. As protein: CASSLSGQAVLYEQYF.